Detailed here is one TCR beta chain. These data are taken from a study of cytomegalovirus exposure and HLA in healthy donors. The CDR3 has 14 residues. Germline assignment: CDR1 LNHDA and CDR2 SQIVND (reference sequence). The V gene end was trimmed by 5 bases and the J gene end by 0 bases; junction bases not matched to a gene: 1. Vbeta (60) and Jbeta (13) primers were used in the PCR. Generated by immunoSEQ multiplex PCR, the TCRdb table keeps only in-frame clones and is missing some. The sample records 150,000 to 200,000 clones, 77% being singletons. This chain uses TRBV19 with TRBJ1-5, with 7 nucleotides matching TRBD1. Input material: PBMCs. This TCR came from a woman under 40 in good health and CMV-seropositive. CDR3 DNA sequence: TGTGCCAGTAGTGGACAGGTTAGCAATCAGCCCCAGCATTTT. Encoded protein: CASSGQVSNQPQHF.